Listed here is a single TCR beta chain. Antigen specificity is unknown. Per germline, CDR1 MRHNA and CDR2 SNTAGT. The CDR3 totals 15 residues. V dropped 5 bases and J dropped 6; count of bases not matched to a gene: 4. Some clones are missing from TCRdb's copy, which holds only in-frame ones; the method was immunoSEQ multiplex PCR. The data hold about 150,000 clones, with around nine tenths observed a single time. These data come from a study of cytomegalovirus exposure and HLA in healthy donors. Findings and caveats of the study: According to a later analysis, TCR clusters from the first cohort tended to co-occur in the 90 to 150 validation repertoires.

The specimen sequenced was PBMCs. The sequence derives from a young woman in good health and CMV-seropositive. The chain joins TRBV6-4 to TRBJ2-2, with TRBD1 identical over 12 bases. CDR3 residues: CASSPGQGASGELFF. The CDR3 DNA is TGTGCCAGCAGTCCGGGACAGGGGGCGTCCGGGGAGCTGTTTTTT.